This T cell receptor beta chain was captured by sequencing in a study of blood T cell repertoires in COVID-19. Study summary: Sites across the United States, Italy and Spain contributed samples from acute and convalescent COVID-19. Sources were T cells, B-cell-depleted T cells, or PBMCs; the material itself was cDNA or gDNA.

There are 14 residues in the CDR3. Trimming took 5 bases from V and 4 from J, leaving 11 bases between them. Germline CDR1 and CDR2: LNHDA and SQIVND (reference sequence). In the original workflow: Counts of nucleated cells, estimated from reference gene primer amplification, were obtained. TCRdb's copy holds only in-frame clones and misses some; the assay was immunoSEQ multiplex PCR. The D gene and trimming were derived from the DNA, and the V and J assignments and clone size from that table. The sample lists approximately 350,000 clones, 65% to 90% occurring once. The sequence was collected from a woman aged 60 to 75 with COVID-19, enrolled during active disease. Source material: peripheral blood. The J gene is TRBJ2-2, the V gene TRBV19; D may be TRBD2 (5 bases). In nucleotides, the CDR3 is TGTGCCAGTAGTTTCGGAAGCGGCACCGGGGAGCTGTTTTTT. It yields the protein CASSFGSGTGELFF.